One T cell receptor beta chain is described in this entry. Its specific antigen is unknown. Qualities for individual bases were not recorded, and no much larger clone is one base off. To prepare the library, the immunoSEQ multiplex PCR assay was applied. As for the authors' bioinformatics: A statistical classification framework was developed to diagnose cytomegalovirus status using the catalog of TCR beta chain sequences. TCRdb took over this immuneACCESS table, retaining in-frame rearrangements with V and J assigned. Such tables are incomplete; in checked studies, under half of the missing clones stem from an unresolved V gene, and the remainder is unexplained. V and J calls and clone size are those listed in that table; D and trimming were worked out from the DNA. For this sample the table gives tens of thousands of clones, of which around 95% were detected only once. The ten most abundant clones make up around 4.5% of the sample.

This record belongs to a study of cytomegalovirus exposure and HLA in healthy donors (dated by TCRdb to the late 2010s). Concerning the study at large: The 500 to 700 repertoires of the first cohort and the roughly 120 validation repertoires were produced on the same platform, according to a later analysis. The aim of the study was to test whether cataloging public T cell receptors could identify signatures of past pathogen exposure. Besides the first cohort of about 730 subjects, a separate validation cohort made up of 120 different subjects was used. To predict cytomegalovirus infection status, the study brought together high-throughput TCR immunosequencing, statistical association of individual TCRs with disease status, and machine learning. Broader findings and caveats from the paper: In vitro tests confirmed that a few of the cytomegalovirus-associated TCR beta chains recognize cytomegalovirus antigens. In both the original and validation cohorts, the classifier was reported to diagnose cytomegalovirus status with high specificity and sensitivity. According to the authors, the approach could potentially be generalized to other disease states and immunological phenotypes. Subsequent analysis determined that TCRs grouped into clusters in the first cohort also showed a tendency toward co-occurrence across the roughly 120 validation repertoires, and about 93% of cluster scores exceeded 0. All 130 or so repertoires were used to score co-occurrence in the validation cohort in a later analysis, because that analysis had no HLA typing for the cohort. The study gave a list of about 160 TCR beta chains associated with cytomegalovirus. Most TCR sequences were seen in very few donors, while some public TCRs were found in many individuals.

Reading the germline V gene gives CDR1 SGDLS and CDR2 YYNGEE. The CDR3 goes from the cysteine to the phenylalanine over 16 residues. Kept here is only the CDR3 DNA, which spans 48 bases and is read in frame from base 1. The V end loses 4 bases and the J end loses 2 bases, and a stretch of 15 bases separates them. Separate from the approximately 670-subject first cohort, the validation cohort of roughly 120 subjects was the group to which the donors belonged. This TCR came from a man aged 18 to 29 in good health and CMV-seropositive. In this chain, TRBV9 is recombined with TRBJ2-2, with a tentative D gene TRBD1 over 6 matching bases. Sequencing was performed on PBMCs. The CDR3 reads as follows: CASSLRGQTNTGELFF. The DNA sequence is given as TGTGCCAGCAGCTTACGAGGACAGACAAACACCGGGGAGCTGTTTTTT.